Below are 10 T cell receptor beta chains sequenced from a single sample in a study of control samples from healthy donors and cancer patients. TCRdb keeps only in-frame clones here, not all; method: immunoSEQ multiplex PCR. The repertoire has 160,000 or so clones, roughly 92% of them found once; the top ten carry roughly 0.7%. Material for sequencing was blood. The receptors were gathered from a woman aged 30 to 39 in good health.

The J gene is TRBJ1-1, the V gene TRBV29-1; D is uncertain. This CDR3 is 11 amino acids long. V lost 4 bases and J lost 0, with 3 bases in between. Germline V gives CDR1 SQVTM, CDR2 ANQGSEA. CDR3 bases: TGCAGCGTTGTGGTGAACACTGAAGCTTTCTTT. Translation gives CSVVVNTEAFF.

This clone has a handful of counts. The chain is built from TRBV27 and TRBJ1-1; D is undetermined. The V gene's germline CDR1 is MNHEY and CDR2 SMNVEV (reference sequence). The V gene lost 2 bases and the J gene lost 4 bases, with 20 bases spanning the gap. The CDR3 consists of 17 residues. As DNA, the CDR3 is TGTGCCAGCAGTTTAGCGGCAGGCACGCTAGCGGTCACTGAAGCTTTCTTT. Protein sequence: CASSLAAGTLAVTEAFF.

Only one count was recorded for this clone. The rearrangement links TRBV7-9 to TRBJ1-2; D might be TRBD1 (6 bases). CDR1 is SEHNR and CDR2 is FQNEAQ in the germline V gene (reference sequence). V lost 5 bases, J lost 6 bases, and 13 bases lay in between. This CDR3 has 13 amino acids. The CDR3 region has the DNA TGTGCCAGCAGCCAGGACAGACCCGATGGCTACACCTTC. It translates to CASSQDRPDGYTF.

This clone is a singleton in its sample. The V gene is TRBV6-1, the J gene TRBJ1-1; 7 bases are shared with TRBD1. The CDR3 extends over 17 amino acids. Germline loops: CDR1 MNHNS, CDR2 SASEGT. The V segment lost 4 bases and the J segment 2 bases; nucleotides outside the gene matches: 13. The CDR3, as DNA: TGTGCCAGCAGTGGGAACTTTAACAGGGGTAAAAACACTGAAGCTTTCTTT. This translates into CASSGNFNRGKNTEAFF.

The chain is built from TRBV4-2 and TRBJ2-6, with 8 bases that match TRBD2. V shed 0 bases, J shed 3 bases, and the junction held 4 bases outside the gene matches. The length of the CDR3 is 17 residues. Per germline, CDR1 LGHNA and CDR2 YNFKEQ. CDR3: CASSQDHAGGGANVLTF. The DNA for the CDR3 is TGTGCCAGCAGCCAAGATCACGCGGGAGGTGGGGCCAACGTCCTGACTTTC.

For the CDR3, the DNA is TGTGCCTACCAGGGGATGGATGGCTACACCTTC. This translates into CAYQGMDGYTF. This chain uses TRBV30 with TRBJ1-2; possible D gene TRBD1, 6 bases. In germline, CDR1 is GTSNPN, CDR2 SVGIG (reference sequence). V was shortened by 7 bases and J by 6 bases, with 12 bases between the two germline ends. The CDR3 covers 11 residues.

The gene calls are TRBV5-5 and TRBJ2-7; D is possibly TRBD1 (6 bases). Trimming took off 0 bases at V and 3 bases at J, with 16 bases between the two ends. The CDR3 length is 16 residues. Germline CDR1 is SGHKS and CDR2 is YYEKEE (reference sequence). The CDR3 is CASSLGGRGGIYEQYF. For the CDR3, the DNA is TGTGCCAGCAGCTTGGGAGGCAGGGGTGGGATCTACGAGCAGTACTTC.

As to this clone: Other nucleotide sequences in the sample specify the same CDR3. V gene TRBV13 combines with J gene TRBJ2-6, with 8 bases matching TRBD2. Per the germline V gene, CDR1 is PRHDT and CDR2 is FYEKMQ (reference sequence). The V segment lost 2 bases and the J segment 2 bases; nucleotides outside the gene matches: 2. This CDR3 is built from 16 residues. In nucleotides, the CDR3 is TGTGCCAGCAGCTTATTCGGGGGGGCTGGGGCCAACGTCCTGACTTTC. It translates to CASSLFGGAGANVLTF.

The chain couples TRBV9 to TRBJ2-5; maybe TRBD2 (5 bases). The CDR3 is 14 residues long. The germline V gene encodes CDR1 SGDLS and CDR2 YYNGEE. V lost 4 bases, J lost 2 bases, and 12 bases lay in between. The CDR3 spells CASSFTPGQETQYF. The DNA for the CDR3 is TGTGCCAGCAGCTTTACTCCGGGACAAGAGACCCAGTACTTC.

In its sample, this clone was seen once. The CDR3 region is CASSRRGETQYF. The CDR3 coding sequence is TGTGCCAGCAGCCGCCGAGGGGAGACCCAGTACTTC. The chain recombines TRBV3-1 (or the pseudogene TRBV3-2) with TRBJ2-5; tentative D call: TRBD2 (5 bases). Trimming shortened V by 4 bases and J by 5 bases, and 8 bases separated the two germline ends. There are 12 residues in the CDR3. Germline assignment: CDR1 LGHDT and CDR2 YNNKEL (reference sequence).